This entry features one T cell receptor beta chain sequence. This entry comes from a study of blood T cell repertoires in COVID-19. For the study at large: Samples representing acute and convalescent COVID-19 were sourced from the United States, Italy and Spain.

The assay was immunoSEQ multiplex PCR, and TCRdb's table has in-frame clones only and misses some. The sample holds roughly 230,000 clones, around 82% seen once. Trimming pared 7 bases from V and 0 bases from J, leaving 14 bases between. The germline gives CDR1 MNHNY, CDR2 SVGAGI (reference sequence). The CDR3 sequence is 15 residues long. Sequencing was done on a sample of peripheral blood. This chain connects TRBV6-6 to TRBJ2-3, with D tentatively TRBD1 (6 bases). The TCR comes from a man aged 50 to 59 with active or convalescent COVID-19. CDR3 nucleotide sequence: TGTGCCAGCATCCAGGGGCTCCTTAGCACAGATACGCAGTATTTT. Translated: CASIQGLLSTDTQYF.